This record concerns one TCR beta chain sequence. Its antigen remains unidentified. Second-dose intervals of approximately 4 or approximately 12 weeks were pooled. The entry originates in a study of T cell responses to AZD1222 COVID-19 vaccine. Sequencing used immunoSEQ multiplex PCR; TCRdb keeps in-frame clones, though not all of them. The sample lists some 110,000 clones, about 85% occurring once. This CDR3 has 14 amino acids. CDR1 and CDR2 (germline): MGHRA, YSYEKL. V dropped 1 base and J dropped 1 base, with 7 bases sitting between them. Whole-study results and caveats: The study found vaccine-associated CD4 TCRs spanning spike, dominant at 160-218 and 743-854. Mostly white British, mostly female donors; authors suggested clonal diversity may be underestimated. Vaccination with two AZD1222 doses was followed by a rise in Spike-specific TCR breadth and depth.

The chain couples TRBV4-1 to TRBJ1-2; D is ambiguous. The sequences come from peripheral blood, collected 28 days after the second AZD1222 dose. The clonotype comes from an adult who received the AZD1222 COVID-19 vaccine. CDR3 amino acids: CASSQVPSNYGYTF. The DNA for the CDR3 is TGCGCCAGCAGCCAAGTGCCAAGTAACTATGGCTACACCTTC.